These 10 T cell receptor beta chains originate from one sample sequenced in a study of cytomegalovirus exposure and HLA in healthy donors (dated by TCRdb to about 2017). Receptor libraries were prepared by the immunoSEQ multiplex PCR assay. TCRdb limited this immuneACCESS table to in-frame rearrangements with V and J called. A share of clones is missing; checked studies link under half to unresolved V genes, and the rest is unexplained. This sample has more than 200,000 clones in its table, and about 90% of those were observed once. The ten most abundant clones make up around 3.1% of the sample. The sequenced sample consisted of PBMCs. The receptors shown here come from a woman in her twenties or thirties in good health and CMV-seronegative.

This sequence joins TRBV29-1 and TRBJ2-5; D is possibly TRBD1 or TRBD2 (5 bases each). The CDR3 has 13 residues. The ends were cut back, 4 bases at V and 0 bases at J, with 9 bases in the middle. Per the germline V gene, CDR1 is SQVTM and CDR2 is ANQGSEA. CDR3 protein: CSVGRGYQETQYF. In DNA form, the CDR3 reads TGCAGCGTTGGACGGGGCTACCAAGAGACCCAGTACTTC.

V gene TRBV6-1 combines with J gene TRBJ2-1; D possibly corresponds to TRBD2 (6 bases). This CDR3 has 15 residues. Trimming left V 6 bases short and J 4 bases short, with 16 bases between. The germline gives CDR1 MNHNS, CDR2 SASEGT. The CDR3 reads CASSTTSRIYNEQFF. The CDR3 DNA follows: TGTGCCAGCAGCACCACTAGCCGGATATACAATGAGCAGTTCTTC.

CDR3 DNA sequence: TGCAGCGTTGAACAAAACCCCGGGACTCACACAGATACGCAGTATTTT. Encoded protein: CSVEQNPGTHTDTQYF. The chain joins TRBV29-1 to TRBJ2-3; possibly TRBD2 for D (6 bases). Trimming pared 2 bases from V and 2 bases from J, leaving 17 bases between. Germline V lookup: CDR1 SQVTM, CDR2 ANQGSEA. This CDR3 is 16 amino acids long.

The chain uses TRBV9 and TRBJ2-2; D unclear. This CDR3 has 16 amino acids. Germline V lookup: CDR1 SGDLS, CDR2 YYNGEE. Between the trimmed V and J ends, which lost 2 bases and 1 base, there was a span of 12 bases. The DNA of the CDR3 is TGTGCCAGCAGCGTTAGCCCAGGCAGGAACACCGGGGAGCTGTTTTTT. Translating gives CASSVSPGRNTGELFF.

The chain uses TRBV11-2 and TRBJ2-7; D not certain. The CDR3 spans 12 residues. V dropped 2 bases and J dropped 3 bases, with 5 bases sitting between them. Germline values: CDR1 SGHAT, CDR2 FQNNGV. DNA of the CDR3: TGTGCCAGCAGCTTACTTGGCTACGAGCAGTACTTC. Translating it yields CASSLLGYEQYF.

The genes are TRBV25-1 and TRBJ2-1; D may match TRBD1 or TRBD2 (5 bases each). The V gene's germline CDR1 is MGHDK and CDR2 SYGVNS. Trimming removed 3 bases from V and 3 bases from J, with 12 bases in between. The CDR3 runs to 15 residues. The DNA of the CDR3 is TGTGCCAGCAGTGATCCAGGGAGCCTCTACAATGAGCAGTTCTTC. Its translation: CASSDPGSLYNEQFF.

The V call is TRBV9, the J call TRBJ2-2, with no clear D. This CDR3 contains 13 residues. The ends were cut back, 7 bases at V and 0 bases at J, with 7 bases in the middle. Germline CDR1 is SGDLS and CDR2 is YYNGEE. CDR3 protein: CASLNTNTGELFF. The CDR3 coding sequence is TGTGCCAGCCTCAATACGAACACCGGGGAGCTGTTTTTT. Variable domain in full (rest from reference TRBV9 and TRBJ2-2): DSGVTQTPKHLITATGQRVTLRCSPRSGDLSVYWYQQSLDQGLQFLIQYYNGEERAKGNILERFSAQQFPDLHSELNLSSLELGDSALYFCASLNTNTGELFFGEGSRLTVL.

V usage is TRBV2 and J usage is TRBJ2-5; weak D call: TRBD2 (5 bases). This CDR3 region has 16 residues. Germline assignment: CDR1 SNHLY and CDR2 FYNNEI. V lost 7 bases and J lost 2, with 20 bases in between. In nucleotides, the CDR3 is TGTGCCAGCATAGGGCAGCGGTATAGGGAACAAGAGACCCAGTACTTC. Protein: CASIGQRYREQETQYF.

Of note for this clone: In the same sample, other DNA sequences code for this CDR3. The V and J genes are TRBV29-1 and TRBJ2-7; 10 nucleotides agree with TRBD1. Germline CDR1 reads SQVTM; CDR2 reads ANQGSEA. The CDR3 loop spans 12 amino acids. V was clipped by 5 bases and J by 4 bases; unmatched bases: 2. CDR3 amino acids: CSVRDRGYEQYF. The DNA of the CDR3 is TGCAGCGTTCGGGACAGGGGTTACGAGCAGTACTTC.

The rearrangement joins TRBV30 to TRBJ2-7; 9 bases agree with TRBD2. The germline V gene has CDR1 GTSNPN and CDR2 SVGIG (reference sequence). This CDR3 comprises 12 residues. V trimming: 4 bases; J trimming: 9 bases; junction bases outside the gene matches: 7. CDR3 sequence (DNA): TGTGCCTGGATAGGTAGCGGGAGTGTGCAGTACTTC. Residues: CAWIGSGSVQYF.